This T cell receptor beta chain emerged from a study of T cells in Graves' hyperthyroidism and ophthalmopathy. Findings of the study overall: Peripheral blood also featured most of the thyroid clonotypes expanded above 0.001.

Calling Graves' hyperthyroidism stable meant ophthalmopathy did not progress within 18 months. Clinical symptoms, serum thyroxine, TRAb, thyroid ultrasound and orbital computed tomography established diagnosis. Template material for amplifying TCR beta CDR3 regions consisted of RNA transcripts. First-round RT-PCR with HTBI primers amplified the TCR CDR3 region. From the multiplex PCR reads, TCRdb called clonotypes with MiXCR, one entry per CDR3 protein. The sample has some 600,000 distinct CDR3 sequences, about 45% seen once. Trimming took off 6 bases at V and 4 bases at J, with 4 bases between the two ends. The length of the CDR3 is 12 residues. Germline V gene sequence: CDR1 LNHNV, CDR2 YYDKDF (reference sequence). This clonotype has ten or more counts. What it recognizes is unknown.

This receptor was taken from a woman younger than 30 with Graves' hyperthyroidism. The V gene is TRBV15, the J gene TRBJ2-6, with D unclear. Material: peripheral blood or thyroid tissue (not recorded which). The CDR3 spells CATSRGANVLTF. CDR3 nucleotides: TGTGCCACCAGTCGGGGGGCCAACGTCCTGACTTTC.